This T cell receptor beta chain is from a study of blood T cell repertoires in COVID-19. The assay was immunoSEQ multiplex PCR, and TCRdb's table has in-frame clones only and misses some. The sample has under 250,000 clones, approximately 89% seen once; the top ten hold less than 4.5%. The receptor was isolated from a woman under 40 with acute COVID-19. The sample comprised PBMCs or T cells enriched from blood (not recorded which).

CDR3 loop: CAISESVGGGAVYGYTF. The CDR3 nucleotides are TGTGCCATCAGTGAGTCCGTAGGGGGAGGGGCCGTCTATGGCTACACCTTC. The V gene is TRBV10-3, the J gene TRBJ1-2, with TRBD1 as a possible D gene (6 bases). The CDR3 runs 17 residues. The germline CDR1 and CDR2 sequences are ENHRY and SYGVKD. V lost 0 bases to trimming and J lost 4 bases, with 18 bases between them.